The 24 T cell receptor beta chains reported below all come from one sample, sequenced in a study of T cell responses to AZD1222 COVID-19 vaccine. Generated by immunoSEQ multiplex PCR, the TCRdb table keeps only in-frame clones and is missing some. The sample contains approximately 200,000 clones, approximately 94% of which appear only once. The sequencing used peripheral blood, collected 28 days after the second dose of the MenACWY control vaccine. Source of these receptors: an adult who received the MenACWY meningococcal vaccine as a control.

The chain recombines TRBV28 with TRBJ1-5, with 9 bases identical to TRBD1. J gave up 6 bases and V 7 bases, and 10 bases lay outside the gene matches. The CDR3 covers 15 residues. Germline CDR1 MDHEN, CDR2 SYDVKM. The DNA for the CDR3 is TGTGCCAGCACTATGGGGGACAGGGTAAGTCAGCCCCAGCATTTT. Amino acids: CASTMGDRVSQPQHF.

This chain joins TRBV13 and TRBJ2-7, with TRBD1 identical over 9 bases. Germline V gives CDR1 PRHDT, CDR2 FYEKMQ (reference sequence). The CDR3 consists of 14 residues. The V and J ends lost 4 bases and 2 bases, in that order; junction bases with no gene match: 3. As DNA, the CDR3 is TGTGCCAGCAGCTCACAGGGGGCCCCCTACGAGCAGTACTTC. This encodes CASSSQGAPYEQYF.

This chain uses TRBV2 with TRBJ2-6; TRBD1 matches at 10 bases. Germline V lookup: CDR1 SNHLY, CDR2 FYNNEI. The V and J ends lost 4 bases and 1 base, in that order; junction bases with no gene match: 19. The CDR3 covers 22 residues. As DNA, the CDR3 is TGTGCCAGCAGTGTTACTATGGGGTCCGGACAGGGGGAAATTTCTGGGGCCAACGTCCTGACTTTC. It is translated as CASSVTMGSGQGEISGANVLTF.

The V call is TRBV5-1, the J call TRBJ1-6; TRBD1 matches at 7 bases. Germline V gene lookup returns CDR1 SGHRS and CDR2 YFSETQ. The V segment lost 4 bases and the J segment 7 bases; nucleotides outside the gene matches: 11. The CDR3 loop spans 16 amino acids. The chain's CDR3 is CASSPRLGTENSPLHF. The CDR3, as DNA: TGCGCCAGCAGCCCTCGCCTTGGGACAGAGAATTCACCCCTCCACTTT.

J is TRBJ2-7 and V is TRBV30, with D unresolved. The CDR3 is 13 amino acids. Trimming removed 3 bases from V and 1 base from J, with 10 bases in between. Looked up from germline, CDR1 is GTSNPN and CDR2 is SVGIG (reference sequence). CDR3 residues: CAWSAGRSYEQYF. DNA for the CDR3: TGTGCCTGGAGCGCCGGCCGTTCCTACGAGCAGTACTTC.

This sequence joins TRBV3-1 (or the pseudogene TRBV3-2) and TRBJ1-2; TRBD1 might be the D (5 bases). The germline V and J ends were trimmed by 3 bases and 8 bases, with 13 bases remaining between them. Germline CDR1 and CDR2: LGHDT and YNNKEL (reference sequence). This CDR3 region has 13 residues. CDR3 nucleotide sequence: TGTGCCAGCAGCCAGGCCAGGGTAGACGGCTACACCTTC. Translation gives CASSQARVDGYTF.

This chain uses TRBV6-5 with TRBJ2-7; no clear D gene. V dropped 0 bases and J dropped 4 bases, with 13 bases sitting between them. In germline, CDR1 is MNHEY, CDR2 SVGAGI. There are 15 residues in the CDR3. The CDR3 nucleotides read TGTGCCAGCAGTTACTCGACTCTCGTCCTTTACGAGCAGTACTTC. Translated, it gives CASSYSTLVLYEQYF.

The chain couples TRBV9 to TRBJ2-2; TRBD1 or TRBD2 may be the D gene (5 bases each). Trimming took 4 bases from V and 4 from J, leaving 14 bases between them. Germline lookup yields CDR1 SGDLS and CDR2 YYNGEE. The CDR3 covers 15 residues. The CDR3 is CASSPLGPSTGELFF. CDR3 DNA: TGTGCCAGCAGCCCCCTGGGACCGAGCACCGGGGAGCTGTTTTTT.

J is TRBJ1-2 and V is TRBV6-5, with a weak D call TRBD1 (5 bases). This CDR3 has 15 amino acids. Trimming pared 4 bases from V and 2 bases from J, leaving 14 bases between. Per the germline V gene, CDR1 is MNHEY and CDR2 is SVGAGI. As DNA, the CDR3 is TGTGCCAGCAGTTCTGCCCTAACAGGAAACTATGGCTACACCTTC. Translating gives CASSSALTGNYGYTF.

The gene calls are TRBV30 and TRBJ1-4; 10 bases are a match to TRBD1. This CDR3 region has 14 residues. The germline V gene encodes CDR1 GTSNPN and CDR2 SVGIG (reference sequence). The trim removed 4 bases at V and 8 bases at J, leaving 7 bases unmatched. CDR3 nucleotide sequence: TGTGCCTGGAACTGGGGGACAGGGGAGGAAAAACTGTTTTTT. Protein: CAWNWGTGEEKLFF.

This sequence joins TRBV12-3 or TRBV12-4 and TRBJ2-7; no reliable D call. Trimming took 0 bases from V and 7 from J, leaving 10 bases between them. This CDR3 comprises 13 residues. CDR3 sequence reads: CASSLAGIGEQYF. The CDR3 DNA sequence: TGTGCCAGCAGTTTAGCAGGGATCGGGGAGCAGTACTTC.

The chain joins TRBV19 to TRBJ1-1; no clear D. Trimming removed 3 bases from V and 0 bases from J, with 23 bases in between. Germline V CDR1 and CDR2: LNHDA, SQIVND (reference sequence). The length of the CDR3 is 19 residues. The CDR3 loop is CASSMRALGQAGVNTEAFF. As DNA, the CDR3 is TGTGCCAGTAGTATGAGGGCACTAGGGCAGGCCGGGGTGAACACTGAAGCTTTCTTT.

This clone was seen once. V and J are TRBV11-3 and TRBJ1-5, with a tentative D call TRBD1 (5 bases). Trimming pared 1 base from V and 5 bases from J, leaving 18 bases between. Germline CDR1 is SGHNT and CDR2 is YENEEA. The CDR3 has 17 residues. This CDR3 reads CASSLGGGQGTHQPQHF. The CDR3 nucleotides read TGTGCCAGCAGCTTAGGGGGTGGGCAGGGCACACATCAGCCCCAGCATTTT.

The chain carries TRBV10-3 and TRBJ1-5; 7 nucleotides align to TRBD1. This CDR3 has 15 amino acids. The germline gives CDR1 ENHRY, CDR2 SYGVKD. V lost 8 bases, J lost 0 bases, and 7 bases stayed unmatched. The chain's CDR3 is CAIAGGSDSNQPQHF. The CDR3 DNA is TGTGCCATCGCAGGGGGATCGGATAGCAATCAGCCCCAGCATTTT.

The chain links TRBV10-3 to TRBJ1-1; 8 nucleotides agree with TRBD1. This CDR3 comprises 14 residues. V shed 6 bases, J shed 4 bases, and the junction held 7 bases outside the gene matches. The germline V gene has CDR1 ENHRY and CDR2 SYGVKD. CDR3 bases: TGTGCCATCAGCCCGGACAGGGCGTTCACTGAAGCTTTCTTT. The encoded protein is CAISPDRAFTEAFF.

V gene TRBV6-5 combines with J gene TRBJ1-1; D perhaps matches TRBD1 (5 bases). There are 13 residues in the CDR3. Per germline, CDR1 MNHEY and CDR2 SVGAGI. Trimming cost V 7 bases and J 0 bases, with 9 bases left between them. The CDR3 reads CASMGRLNTEAFF. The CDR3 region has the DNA TGTGCCAGCATGGGACGGCTGAACACTGAAGCTTTCTTT.

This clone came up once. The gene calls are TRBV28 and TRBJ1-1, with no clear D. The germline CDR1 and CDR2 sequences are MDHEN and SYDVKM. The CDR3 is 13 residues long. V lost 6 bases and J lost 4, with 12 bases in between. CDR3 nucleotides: TGTGCCAGCAGAGCCGGGTGGGGCACTGAAGCTTTCTTT. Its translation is CASRAGWGTEAFF.

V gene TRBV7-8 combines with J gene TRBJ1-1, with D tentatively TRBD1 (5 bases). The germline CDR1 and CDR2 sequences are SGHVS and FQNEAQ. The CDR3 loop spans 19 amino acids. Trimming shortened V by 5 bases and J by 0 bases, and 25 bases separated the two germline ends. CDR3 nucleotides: TGTGCCAGCAGCCCCCTTTACGGAGGGGAGACAGACATGAACACTGAAGCTTTCTTT. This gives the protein CASSPLYGGETDMNTEAFF.

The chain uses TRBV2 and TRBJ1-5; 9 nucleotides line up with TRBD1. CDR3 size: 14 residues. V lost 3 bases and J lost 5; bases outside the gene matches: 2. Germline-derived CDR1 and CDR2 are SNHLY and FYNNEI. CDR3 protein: CASSDRTGDQPQHF. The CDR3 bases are TGTGCCAGCAGTGATAGGACAGGGGATCAGCCCCAGCATTTT. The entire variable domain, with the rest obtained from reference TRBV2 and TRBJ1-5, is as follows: EPEVTQTPSHQVTQMGQEVILRCVPISNHLYFYWYRQILGQKVEFLVSFYNNEISEKSEIFDDQFSVERPDGSNFTLKIRSTKLEDSAMYFCASSDRTGDQPQHFGDGTRLSIL.

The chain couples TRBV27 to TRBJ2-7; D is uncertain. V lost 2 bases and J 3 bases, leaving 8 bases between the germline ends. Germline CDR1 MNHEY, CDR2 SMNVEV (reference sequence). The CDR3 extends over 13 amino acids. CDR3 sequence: CASSLGYIYEQYF. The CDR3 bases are TGTGCCAGCAGTTTAGGGTACATCTACGAGCAGTACTTC.

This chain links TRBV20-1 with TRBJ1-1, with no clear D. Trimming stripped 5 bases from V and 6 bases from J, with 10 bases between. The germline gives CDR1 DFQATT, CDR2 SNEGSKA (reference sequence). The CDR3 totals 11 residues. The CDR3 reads CSARSGPEAFF. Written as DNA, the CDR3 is TGCAGTGCTCGCTCCGGGCCTGAAGCTTTCTTT.

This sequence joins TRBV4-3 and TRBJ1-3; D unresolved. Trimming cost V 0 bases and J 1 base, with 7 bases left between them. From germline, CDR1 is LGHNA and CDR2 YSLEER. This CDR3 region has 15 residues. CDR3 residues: CASSQDWSSGNTIYF. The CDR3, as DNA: TGCGCCAGCAGCCAAGATTGGAGTTCTGGAAACACCATATATTTT.

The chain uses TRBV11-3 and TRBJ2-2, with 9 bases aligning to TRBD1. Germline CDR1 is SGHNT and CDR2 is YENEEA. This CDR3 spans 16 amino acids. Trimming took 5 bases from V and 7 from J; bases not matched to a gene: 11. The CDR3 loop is CASSPPGQGYGGELFF. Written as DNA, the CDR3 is TGTGCCAGCAGCCCTCCGGGACAGGGTTATGGCGGGGAGCTGTTTTTT.

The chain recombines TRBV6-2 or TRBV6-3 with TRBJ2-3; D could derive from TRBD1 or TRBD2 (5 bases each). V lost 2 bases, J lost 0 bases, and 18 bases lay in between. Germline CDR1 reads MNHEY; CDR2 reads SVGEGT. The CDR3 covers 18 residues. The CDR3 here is CASSYPPGDGMSTDTQYF. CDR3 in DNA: TGTGCCAGCAGTTACCCCCCCGGGGACGGCATGAGCACAGATACGCAGTATTTT.